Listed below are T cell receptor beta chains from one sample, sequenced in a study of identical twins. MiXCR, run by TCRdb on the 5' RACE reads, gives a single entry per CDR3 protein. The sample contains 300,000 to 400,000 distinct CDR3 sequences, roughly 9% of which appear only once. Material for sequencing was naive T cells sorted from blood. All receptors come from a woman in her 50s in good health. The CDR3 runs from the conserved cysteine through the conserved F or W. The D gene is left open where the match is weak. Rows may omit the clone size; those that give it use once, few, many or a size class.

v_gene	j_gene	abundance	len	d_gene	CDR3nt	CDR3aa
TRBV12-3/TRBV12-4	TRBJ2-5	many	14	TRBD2	TGTGCCAGCAGTTCGATAGCGGGAGCAGAGACCCAGTACTTC	CASSSIAGAETQYF
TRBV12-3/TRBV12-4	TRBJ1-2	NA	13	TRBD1	TGTGCCAGCAGTGGCACAGGGGTAGTAGGCTACACCTTC	CASSGTGVVGYTF
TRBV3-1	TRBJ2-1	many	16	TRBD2	TGTGCCAGCAGGCGGACTAGCGGGCCCACCTACAATGAGCAGTTCTTC	CASRRTSGPTYNEQFF
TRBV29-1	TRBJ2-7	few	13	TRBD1	TGCAGCGTTTCAGGGGGCGGCCAATACGAGCAGTACTTC	CSVSGGGQYEQYF
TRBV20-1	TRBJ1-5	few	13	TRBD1	TGCAGTGCTACCGGACAGGGGGGTCAGCCCCAGCATTTT	CSATGQGGQPQHF
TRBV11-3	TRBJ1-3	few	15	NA	TGTGCCAGCAGCTTAGATCGACTCTCTGGAAACACCATATATTTT	CASSLDRLSGNTIYF
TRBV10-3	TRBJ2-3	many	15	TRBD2	TGTGCCATCAGTGCGGCTAGCGGTCCCACAGATACGCAGTATTTT	CAISAASGPTDTQYF
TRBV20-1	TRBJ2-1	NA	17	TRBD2	TGCAGTGCTCCCGGACTAGCGGGACTGCCTCGGGCGGATGAGCAGTTCTTC	CSAPGLAGLPRADEQFF
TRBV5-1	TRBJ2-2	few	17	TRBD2	TGCGCCAGCAGCTTGAAGGTGGTAGCGGGAGCTACCGGGGAGCTGTTTTTT	CASSLKVVAGATGELFF
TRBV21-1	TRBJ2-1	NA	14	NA	TGTGCCAGCACCTCAGGGAGTGTAAGGGGTGAGCAGTTCTTC	CASTSGSVRGEQFF
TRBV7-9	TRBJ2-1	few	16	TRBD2	TGTGCCAGCAGCCCCCCTGGGGCTAGCGGAGACAATGAGCAGTTCTTC	CASSPPGASGDNEQFF
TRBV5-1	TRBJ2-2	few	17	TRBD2	TGCGCCAGCAGCTTGAGACGGGGGGACGGTCGCACCGGGGAGCTGTTTTTT	CASSLRRGDGRTGELFF
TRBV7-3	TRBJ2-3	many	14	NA	TGTGCCAGCAGTCCCGGACCTAGCACAGATACGCAGTATTTT	CASSPGPSTDTQYF
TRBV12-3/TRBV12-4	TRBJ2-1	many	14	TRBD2	TGTGCCAGCAGTTTCGGGGGACTAAAAAATGAGCAGTTCTTC	CASSFGGLKNEQFF
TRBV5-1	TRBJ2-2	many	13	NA	TGCGCCAGCCAGGCTAGTTCATCCGGGGAGCTGTTTTTT	CASQASSSGELFF
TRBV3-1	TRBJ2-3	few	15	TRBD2	TGTGCCAGCAGCAAGACTAGCGGGAGTAGTGATACGCAGTATTTT	CASSKTSGSSDTQYF
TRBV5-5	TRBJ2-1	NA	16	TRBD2	TGTGCCAGCAGCCGTCCCCGGGGGGGGATGCCGGGTAACCAGTTCTTC	CASSRPRGGMPGNQFF
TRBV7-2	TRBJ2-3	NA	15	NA	TGTGCCAGCAGCTTCAGGGCGACCAGCACAGATACGCAGTATTTT	CASSFRATSTDTQYF
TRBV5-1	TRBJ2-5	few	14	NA	TGCGCCAGCAGCTTGACTAGGGGTGATGGGACCCAGTACTTC	CASSLTRGDGTQYF
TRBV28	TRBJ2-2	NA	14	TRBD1	TGTGCCAGCAGGGACAGGGAGTATGCCGGGGAGCTGTTTTTT	CASRDREYAGELFF
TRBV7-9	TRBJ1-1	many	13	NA	TGTGCCAGCAGCTTAGAGTTGGACACTGAAGCTTTCTTT	CASSLELDTEAFF
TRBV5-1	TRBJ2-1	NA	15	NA	TGCGCCAGCAGCTTGTTACGGGGCGGAGGGAATGAGCAGTTCTTC	CASSLLRGGGNEQFF
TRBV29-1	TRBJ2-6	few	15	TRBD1	TGCAGCGTTGAGGACAGGGGAGCTGGGGCCAACGTCCTGACTTTC	CSVEDRGAGANVLTF
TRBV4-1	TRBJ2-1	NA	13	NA	TGCGCCAGCAGCCAAGAAAGCCACCCCAAGCAGTTCTTC	CASSQESHPKQFF
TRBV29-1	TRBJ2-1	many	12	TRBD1	TGCAGCGGGGGACAGGGTTCTGGTGAGCAGTTCTTC	CSGGQGSGEQFF
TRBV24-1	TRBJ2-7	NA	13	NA	TGTGCCACCAGATTTGGGGCAGTTGGCGAGCAGTACTTC	CATRFGAVGEQYF
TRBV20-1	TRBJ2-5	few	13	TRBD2	TGCAGTGCTACGCGGGAGGTCCCAGAGACCCAGTACTTC	CSATREVPETQYF
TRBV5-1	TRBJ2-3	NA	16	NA	TGCGCCAGCAGAGATCAGGGACGTGTCGTTATAGATACGCAGTATTTT	CASRDQGRVVIDTQYF
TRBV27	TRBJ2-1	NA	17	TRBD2	TGTGCCAGCAGTCGGACAGGGGGGACTAGCGGGTCCAATGAGCAGTTCTTC	CASSRTGGTSGSNEQFF
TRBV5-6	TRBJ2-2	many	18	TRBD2	TGTGCCAGCAGCCCCCGTGGCCTAGCGGGAGGCCACACCGGGGAGCTGTTTTTT	CASSPRGLAGGHTGELFF
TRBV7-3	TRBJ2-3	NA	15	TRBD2	TGTGCCAGCAGCTTTAGCGGGAGGGGCCCAGATACGCAGTATTTT	CASSFSGRGPDTQYF
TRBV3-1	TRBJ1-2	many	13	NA	TGTGCCAGCAGGTTGACAGAATTCTCTGGCTACACCTTC	CASRLTEFSGYTF
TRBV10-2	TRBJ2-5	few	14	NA	TGCGCCAGCTCTGACGAGGGGGGGCGGTCGGCCCAGTACTTC	CASSDEGGRSAQYF
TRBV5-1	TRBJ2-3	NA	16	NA	TGCGCCAGCAGCTTTGGCGGGAAGTGGGACACAGATACGCAGTATTTT	CASSFGGKWDTDTQYF
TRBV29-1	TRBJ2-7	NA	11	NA	TGCAGCGTTGGGGCAACCTACGAGCAGTACTTC	CSVGATYEQYF
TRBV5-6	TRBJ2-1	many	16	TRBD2	TGTGCCAGCAGCTTGGTGACTACTAGCGGGGGCAATGAGCAGTTCTTC	CASSLVTTSGGNEQFF
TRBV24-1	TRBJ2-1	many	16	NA	TGTGCCACCAGTGACCCTAGCTCCTTCTCCTACAATGAGCAGTTCTTC	CATSDPSSFSYNEQFF
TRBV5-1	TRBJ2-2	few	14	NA	TGCGCCAGCAGCTCCCGGAGTCTGACCGGGGAGCTGTTTTTT	CASSSRSLTGELFF
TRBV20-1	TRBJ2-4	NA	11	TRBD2	TGCAGTGCTCTAGCGGAAAACATTCAGTACTTC	CSALAENIQYF
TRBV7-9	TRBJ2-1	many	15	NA	TGTGCCAGCAGCCCCGCAGGGACTCATTACAATGAGCAGTTCTTC	CASSPAGTHYNEQFF
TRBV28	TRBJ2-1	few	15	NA	TGTGCCAGCAGCTCTCCAAGAGGGGCCTACAATGAGCAGTTCTTC	CASSSPRGAYNEQFF
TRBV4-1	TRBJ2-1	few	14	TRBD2	TGCGCCAGCAGGATAGCGGGAGAGGACTCGGAGCAGTTCTTC	CASRIAGEDSEQFF
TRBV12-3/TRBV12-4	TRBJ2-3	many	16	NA	TGTGCCAGCAGCCCCGGGGGACTCGCTAGCACAGATACGCAGTATTTT	CASSPGGLASTDTQYF
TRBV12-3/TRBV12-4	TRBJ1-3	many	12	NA	TGTGCCAGCAGTTTGGATGGAAACACCATATATTTT	CASSLDGNTIYF
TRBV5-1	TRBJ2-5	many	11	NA	TGCGCCAGCAGCTTGGTAGAGACCCAGTACTTC	CASSLVETQYF
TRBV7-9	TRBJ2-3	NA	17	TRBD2	TGTGCCAGCAGCCCAGGGACTAGCGGGAGTGGGACAGATACGCAGTATTTT	CASSPGTSGSGTDTQYF
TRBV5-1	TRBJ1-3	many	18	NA	TGCGCCAGCAGCTCAACCCTTCGGACAGTTAGCTCTGGAAACACCATATATTTT	CASSSTLRTVSSGNTIYF
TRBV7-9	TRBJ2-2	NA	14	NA	TGTGCCAGCAGCCCCTGGGTTGGAACCGGGGAGCTGTTTTTT	CASSPWVGTGELFF
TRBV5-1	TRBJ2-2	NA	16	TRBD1	TGCGCCAGCAGCTTGGTGGGGACAGCAATCACCGGGGAGCTGTTTTTT	CASSLVGTAITGELFF
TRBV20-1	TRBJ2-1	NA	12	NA	TGCAGTGCTAGACACGGGGAGAATGAGCAGTTCTTC	CSARHGENEQFF
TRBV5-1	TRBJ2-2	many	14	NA	TGCGCCAGCAGCTTATCCGGGGTTACCGGGGAGCTGTTTTTT	CASSLSGVTGELFF
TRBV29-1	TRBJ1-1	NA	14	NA	TGCAGCGCCCAACCTCGGCTTTGGAACACTGAAGCTTTCTTT	CSAQPRLWNTEAFF
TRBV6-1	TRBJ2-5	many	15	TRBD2	TGTGCCAGCAATGCCCGGCGGGAGTTGAGAGAGACCCAGTACTTC	CASNARRELRETQYF
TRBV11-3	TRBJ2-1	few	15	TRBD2	TGTGCCAGCAGCTGGACTAGCGGGAGAGTTAATGAGCAGTTCTTC	CASSWTSGRVNEQFF